Listed below are T cell receptor beta chains from one sample, sequenced in a study of post-analysis software for immune sequencing data. TCRdb reprocessed the PCR reads via MiXCR and lists one record per CDR3 protein. The sample lists about 160,000 distinct CDR3 sequences, about 36% seen once, with 25% to 35% in the top ten. The source was blood, collected after autologous hematopoietic stem cell transplantation. These receptors came from a girl aged 5 to 17 with multiple sclerosis. CDR3s include the opening cysteine and the closing phenylalanine or tryptophan. D genes are given only for firm matches. Expanded clones are given a class, and other clones once, few, many or no size at all.

>TRBJ2-3|TRBV7-6|TRBD2|few
CASSPWTSGSTDTQYF
TGTGCCAGCAGCCCTTGGACTAGCGGGAGCACAGATACGCAGTATTTT
>TRBJ2-7|TRBV5-4|TRBD1|-
CASSLAAGGAYEQYF
TGTGCCAGCAGCTTGGCGGCAGGGGGAGCCTACGAGCAGTACTTC
>TRBJ2-7|TRBV5-8|TRBD1|-
CASSRTGGNYNEQYF
TGTGCCAGCAGCCGGACAGGGGGCAACTACAATGAGCAGTACTTC
>TRBJ1-1|TRBV20-1|-|few
CSANGGSNTEAFF
TGCAGTGCTAATGGCGGCTCGAACACTGAAGCTTTCTTT
>TRBJ1-4|TRBV5-1|-|few
CASRTDGNEKLFF
TGCGCCAGCAGGACCGACGGTAATGAAAAACTGTTTTTT
>TRBJ2-1|TRBV29-1|TRBD2|-
CSAVGLAGGPSYNEQFF
TGCAGCGCCGTCGGACTAGCGGGAGGGCCGTCCTACAATGAGCAGTTCTTC
>TRBJ2-7|TRBV10-3|TRBD2|few
CAIRYSGDPYEQYF
TGTGCCATCAGGTATAGCGGGGACCCCTACGAGCAGTACTTC
>TRBJ2-7|TRBV7-2|TRBD2|many
CASSLARTSGYEQYF
TGTGCCAGCAGCTTAGCGAGGACTAGTGGGTACGAGCAGTACTTC
>TRBJ2-1|TRBV6-1|TRBD2|-
CASSVRLAGATNEQFF
TGTGCCAGCAGTGTCCGACTAGCGGGGGCAACGAATGAGCAGTTCTTC
>TRBJ1-2|TRBV27|-|-
CASSPQDRLNYGYTF
TGTGCCAGCAGTCCCCAGGACCGCCTAAACTATGGCTACACCTTC
>TRBJ2-4|TRBV7-2|-|many
CASTLGTVKNIQYF
TGTGCCAGCACTCTGGGAACTGTCAAAAACATTCAGTACTTC
>TRBJ2-4|TRBV20-1|-|few
CSARGRVENIQYF
TGCAGTGCTAGAGGACGAGTCGAAAACATTCAGTACTTC
>TRBJ1-5|TRBV6-2/TRBV6-3|-|-
CASSYGGRPNQPQHF
TGTGCCAGCAGTTATGGCGGGCGCCCCAATCAGCCCCAGCATTTT
>TRBJ2-7|TRBV10-3|-|few
CATEARRDSYEQYF
TGTGCCACCGAAGCCCGTCGGGATTCCTACGAGCAGTACTTC
>TRBJ2-3|TRBV7-9|TRBD1|-
CASSFGRTGGMTDTQYF
TGTGCCAGCAGCTTCGGACGGACAGGGGGAATGACAGATACGCAGTATTTT
>TRBJ1-2|TRBV10-3|TRBD1|few
CAINKEGQVVNYGYTF
TGTGCCATCAATAAGGAGGGACAGGTCGTTAACTATGGCTACACCTTC
>TRBJ2-7|TRBV20-1|TRBD1|-
CSASPRPGQGLYEQYF
TGCAGTGCTAGCCCCCGGCCGGGACAGGGGCTTTACGAGCAGTACTTC
>TRBJ2-5|TRBV20-1|-|few
CSARDSRRVGETQYF
TGCAGTGCTAGAGATTCCCGCAGGGTAGGAGAGACCCAGTACTTC
>TRBJ2-7|TRBV19|TRBD1|-
CASSVQQGPYEQYF
TGTGCCAGTAGTGTCCAACAGGGGCCCTACGAGCAGTACTTC
>TRBJ1-5|TRBV7-9|-|few
CASSLAGNRPQHF
TGTGCCAGCAGCTTAGCAGGGAATCGGCCCCAGCATTTT
>TRBJ2-1|TRBV12-3/TRBV12-4|-|many
CASSFPGNEQFF
TGTGCCAGCAGTTTCCCCGGGAATGAGCAGTTCTTC
>TRBJ2-5|TRBV20-1|-|few
CSASVFGETQYF
TGCAGTGCTAGTGTCTTCGGGGAGACCCAGTACTTC
>TRBJ2-3|TRBV24-1|TRBD1|many
CATSERQGSADTQYF
TGTGCCACCAGTGAACGACAGGGGAGTGCAGATACGCAGTATTTT
>TRBJ2-7|TRBV12-3/TRBV12-4|-|few
CASSRSQGYEQYF
TGTGCCAGCAGTCGCTCTCAGGGCTACGAGCAGTACTTC
>TRBJ2-5|TRBV7-8|-|-
CASRLQPQQGMKETQYF
TGTGCCAGCAGATTACAGCCCCAGCAGGGAATGAAAGAGACCCAGTACTTC
>TRBJ2-3|TRBV29-1|TRBD2|-
CSVVRTSDDTDTQYF
TGCAGCGTTGTACGGACTAGCGACGACACAGATACGCAGTATTTT
>TRBJ2-3|TRBV6-1|-|-
CASSVEGGGKRDTQYF
TGTGCCAGCAGTGTCGAGGGGGGAGGGAAACGAGATACGCAGTATTTT
>TRBJ2-1|TRBV2|-|-
CASRQASSHEQFF
TGTGCCAGCAGGCAGGCTAGTAGCCATGAGCAGTTCTTC
>TRBJ2-6|TRBV9|-|-
CASSVGGAGANVLTF
TGTGCCAGCAGCGTTGGCGGGGCCGGGGCCAACGTCCTGACTTTC
>TRBJ2-7|TRBV20-1|TRBD1|few
CSARAAGQGRGYEQYF
TGCAGTGCTAGAGCTGCAGGACAGGGTCGAGGTTACGAGCAGTACTTC
>TRBJ2-7|TRBV7-8|TRBD1|once
CASSSHRGQPQYEQYF
TGTGCCAGCAGCTCCCACAGGGGCCAACCTCAATACGAGCAGTACTTC
>TRBJ2-5|TRBV28|-|few
CASSLRATEETQYF
TGTGCCAGCAGTTTACGTGCCACAGAAGAGACCCAGTACTTC
>TRBJ1-2|TRBV5-5|-|once
CASSLNWKGYTF
TGTGCCAGCAGCTTGAATTGGAAGGGCTACACCTTC
>TRBJ2-1|TRBV20-1|TRBD2|few
CSAPAVARGDNEQFF
TGCAGTGCTCCGGCGGTGGCCCGGGGGGACAATGAGCAGTTCTTC
>TRBJ1-4|TRBV9|-|many
CASSVTGSNEKLFF
TGTGCCAGCAGCGTTACGGGCTCTAATGAAAAACTGTTTTTT
>TRBJ2-2|TRBV4-2|-|-
CASSRGWTGELFF
TGTGCCAGCAGCCGCGGGTGGACCGGGGAGCTGTTTTTT
>TRBJ2-1|TRBV20-1|-|-
CSATPGLVNEQFF
TGCAGTGCTACTCCAGGACTGGTTAATGAGCAGTTCTTC
>TRBJ1-2|TRBV29-1|-|-
CSVEIEGYGYTF
TGCAGCGTTGAAATTGAGGGATATGGCTACACCTTC
>TRBJ2-7|TRBV7-9|-|-
CASSSLAESYEQYF
TGTGCCAGCAGCTCCCTAGCTGAATCCTACGAGCAGTACTTC
>TRBJ2-3|TRBV24-1|TRBD1|few
CATSDLGQDTDTQYF
TGTGCCACCAGTGATTTGGGACAGGACACAGATACGCAGTATTTT
>TRBJ2-1|TRBV12-3/TRBV12-4|-|-
CASCQVASYNEQFF
TGTGCCAGCTGCCAGGTTGCCTCCTACAATGAGCAGTTCTTC
>TRBJ2-5|TRBV27|TRBD1|few
CASSRTTGSGQETQYF
TGTGCCAGCAGTCGCACGACAGGGTCGGGCCAAGAGACCCAGTACTTC
>TRBJ1-1|TRBV20-1|TRBD1|few
CSARDRRGRVTEAFF
TGCAGTGCTAGAGATCGCAGGGGGCGCGTCACTGAAGCTTTCTTT
>TRBJ2-5|TRBV29-1|TRBD2|many
CSVNGRAEGETQYF
TGCAGCGTTAACGGGAGGGCAGAAGGAGAGACCCAGTACTTC
>TRBJ2-3|TRBV12-3/TRBV12-4|-|-
CASRRSSVDTDTQYF
TGTGCCAGCAGGCGTTCTAGCGTGGATACAGATACGCAGTATTTT
>TRBJ2-7|TRBV20-1|-|-
CSARDKARSVYEQYF
TGCAGTGCTAGAGACAAGGCCCGCTCGGTATACGAGCAGTACTTC
>TRBJ1-2|TRBV4-1|TRBD1|-
CASSQAPTGGHRFYGYTF
TGCGCCAGCAGCCAAGCTCCAACAGGGGGACATCGTTTCTATGGCTACACCTTC
>TRBJ2-7|TRBV6-5|-|few
CASKLGQGFSYEQYF
TGTGCTAGCAAGTTAGGCCAGGGATTCTCCTACGAGCAGTACTTC
>TRBJ2-1|TRBV28|-|few
CASSWSGSYNEQFF
TGTGCCAGCAGTTGGTCTGGGTCCTACAATGAGCAGTTCTTC
>TRBJ1-5|TRBV28|-|-
CASGSIAGANQPQHF
TGTGCCAGCGGAAGTATAGCAGGGGCGAATCAGCCCCAGCATTTT
>TRBJ2-5|TRBV7-1|-|-
CASSSGARETLYF
TGTGCCAGCAGCTCGGGGGCGCGTGAGACCCTGTACTTC
>TRBJ2-6|TRBV11-2|-|few
CASSLTRKNSGANVLTF
TGTGCCAGCAGCTTAACCAGGAAGAATTCTGGGGCCAACGTCCTGACTTTC
>TRBJ2-3|TRBV20-1|TRBD2|once
CSAPLAGAKDTQYF
TGCAGTGCTCCCTTAGCGGGAGCGAAAGATACGCAGTATTTT
>TRBJ2-1|TRBV12-3/TRBV12-4|TRBD2|few
CASRGLAGWTYNEQFF
TGTGCCAGCAGGGGACTAGCGGGATGGACCTACAATGAGCAGTTCTTC
>TRBJ2-7|TRBV6-5|TRBD2|few
CASSYYRGAYEQYF
TGTGCCAGCAGTTACTACCGGGGGGCCTACGAGCAGTACTTC
>TRBJ1-5|TRBV6-6|TRBD1|-
CASSYTPRQGENQPQHF
TGTGCCAGCAGTTACACCCCGCGACAGGGGGAGAATCAGCCCCAGCATTTT
>TRBJ2-1|TRBV7-6|-|few
CASSLFWTDEQFF
TGTGCCAGCAGCCTTTTCTGGACGGACGAGCAGTTCTTC
>TRBJ2-5|TRBV5-6|-|-
CASGGRQETQYF
TGTGCCAGCGGGGGGAGGCAAGAGACCCAGTACTTC
>TRBJ2-1|TRBV5-1|-|-
CASSLALGSGNEQFF
TGCGCCAGCAGCTTGGCGCTCGGTTCGGGGAATGAGCAGTTCTTC